These 27 T cell receptor beta chains share one sample of origin, sequenced in a study of graft-versus-host responses after intestinal transplantation. Method: immunoSEQ multiplex PCR; TCRdb's copy keeps in-frame clones and lacks some. The sample contains 20,000 to 30,000 clones, approximately 85% of which appear only once. The sample in question was PBMCs, obtained approximately 450 days after intestinal transplant. The receptors here all came from a human patient who received an intestinal transplant, so some T cells may come from the graft donor.

V gene TRBV6-5 combines with J gene TRBJ2-5; D possibly corresponds to TRBD2 (6 bases). V was clipped by 0 bases and J by 1 base, with 9 bases between them. This CDR3 contains 15 residues. Germline V lookup: CDR1 MNHEY, CDR2 SVGAGI. The CDR3 sequence: CASSYSSGLQETQYF. The CDR3 DNA sequence: TGTGCCAGCAGTTACTCCTCGGGACTCCAAGAGACCCAGTACTTC.

The J gene is TRBJ2-7, the V gene TRBV19, with TRBD2 identical over 7 bases. The CDR3 loop spans 14 amino acids. The germline gives CDR1 LNHDA, CDR2 SQIVND (reference sequence). V shed 3 bases and J 3 bases; nucleotides not matched to a gene: 5. The CDR3 coding sequence is TGTGCCAGTAGTATTAGCGGGTCCTACTACGAGCAGTACTTC. It encodes CASSISGSYYEQYF.

The chain recombines TRBV4-1 with TRBJ1-1; D ambiguous. Germline CDR1 is MGHRA and CDR2 is YSYEKL. This CDR3 comprises 16 residues. V shed 1 base and J shed 3 bases, with 15 bases lying between them. This CDR3 reads CASSQAPTAQDTEAFF. The CDR3 region has the DNA TGCGCCAGCAGCCAAGCCCCTACGGCCCAGGACACTGAAGCTTTCTTT.

The CDR3 sequence: CASSTPEDSPGAANFNEQFF. Here the CDR3 DNA reads TGTGCCAGTAGTACCCCCGAGGACAGCCCCGGGGCAGCGAACTTCAATGAGCAGTTCTTC. J is TRBJ2-1 and V is TRBV19; tentative D call: TRBD1 (6 bases). Germline V lookup: CDR1 LNHDA, CDR2 SQIVND (reference sequence). This CDR3 region has 20 residues. V gave up 4 bases and J gave up 6 bases, with 31 bases separating them.

In regard to this clone: The identical CDR3 is also encoded by other nucleotide sequences in the sample. The chain links TRBV7-9 to TRBJ2-3, with 9 bases identical to TRBD2. The V gene end was trimmed by 7 bases and the J gene end by 8 bases; junction bases not matched to a gene: 13. Germline CDR1 reads SEHNR; CDR2 reads FQNEAQ (reference sequence). The CDR3 covers 15 residues. The CDR3: CASNWGLAGEGTQYF. CDR3 DNA: TGTGCCAGCAACTGGGGGTTAGCGGGAGAGGGTACGCAGTATTTT.

This clone appeared once. This chain joins TRBV19 and TRBJ2-7; TRBD2 agrees at 13 bases. The CDR3 has 14 amino acids. Germline values: CDR1 LNHDA, CDR2 SQIVND (reference sequence). J was trimmed by 6 bases and V by 7 bases; bases with no gene match: 6. Written as DNA, the CDR3 is TGTGCCAGTACCAGGACTAGCGGGAGCTCCGAGCAGTACTTC. Translation: CASTRTSGSSEQYF.

The chain couples TRBV10-3 to TRBJ2-7, with no clear D. Germline lookup yields CDR1 ENHRY and CDR2 SYGVKD. The CDR3 totals 14 residues. Between the trimmed V and J ends, which lost 4 bases and 0 bases, there was a span of 10 bases. The CDR3 nucleotides read TGTGCCATCAGTGTGAATCCTAGCTCCTACGAGCAGTACTTC. Protein sequence: CAISVNPSSYEQYF.

The V and J genes are TRBV7-3 and TRBJ2-4; the D is unclear. The V end lost 2 bases, the J end lost 7 bases, and 9 bases lay between the germline ends. Germline V lookup: CDR1 SGHTA, CDR2 FQGTGA. This CDR3 has 13 residues. CDR3: CASSLARDNIQYF. CDR3 bases: TGTGCCAGCAGCTTAGCTCGTGACAACATTCAGTACTTC.

The chain is built from TRBV15 and TRBJ1-4, with D unclear. Trimming removed 0 bases from V and 7 bases from J, with 12 bases in between. There are 15 residues in the CDR3. Germline CDR1 LNHNV, CDR2 YYDKDF (reference sequence). The CDR3 protein is CATSRDRQPGEKLFF. As DNA, the CDR3 is TGTGCCACCAGCAGAGACCGACAACCCGGTGAAAAACTGTTTTTT.

The gene calls are TRBV2 and TRBJ2-1; 15 bases line up with TRBD2. This CDR3 has 17 residues. Germline V gene data show CDR1 as SNHLY and CDR2 as FYNNEI. V lost 7 bases and J lost 8; bases outside the gene matches: 12. The CDR3 DNA reads as TGTGCCAGCACCGGACTAGCGGGAGGGCCTTTAATCGATGAGCAGTTCTTC. Protein: CASTGLAGGPLIDEQFF.

The J gene is TRBJ1-4, the V gene TRBV30; maybe TRBD1 (6 bases). Trimming took 4 bases from V and 7 from J, leaving 19 bases between them. CDR1 and CDR2 (germline): GTSNPN, SVGIG (reference sequence). The CDR3 loop spans 15 amino acids. As DNA, the CDR3 is TGTGCCTGGACCAGAGGACAGATTTTCCCTGAAAAACTGTTTTTT. This gives the protein CAWTRGQIFPEKLFF.

The gene calls are TRBV6-1 and TRBJ2-1; 7 nucleotides align to TRBD2. Trimming cost V 6 bases and J 3 bases; bases outside gene matches: 8. The germline V gene has CDR1 MNHNS and CDR2 SASEGT. The CDR3 runs to 15 residues. Written as DNA, the CDR3 is TGTGCCAGCAGAGTACTAGCGAGTATCTACAATGAGCAGTTCTTC. Translation: CASRVLASIYNEQFF.

V gene TRBV7-9 combines with J gene TRBJ2-7; TRBD2 might be the D (6 bases). Looked up from germline, CDR1 is SEHNR and CDR2 is FQNEAQ (reference sequence). CDR3 length: 16 amino acids. V was shortened by 5 bases and J by 2 bases, with 19 bases between the two germline ends. This CDR3 is CASSSGWGEWPYEQYF. For the CDR3, the DNA is TGTGCCAGCAGCAGTGGGTGGGGGGAGTGGCCCTACGAGCAGTACTTC.

The V call is TRBV12-2, the J call TRBJ2-3. TRBV12-2 is flagged as a pseudogene. The CDR3 loop spans 15 amino acids. The CDR3 region is CASRLGPADTDTQYF. The CDR3 bases are TGTGCAAGTCGCCTGGGACCAGCGGACACAGATACGCAGTATTTT.

The chain couples TRBV28 to TRBJ1-6; D possibly corresponds to TRBD1 (5 bases). V lost 2 bases and J lost 2, with 13 bases in between. Germline assignment: CDR1 MDHEN and CDR2 SYDVKM. The CDR3 runs to 17 residues. This CDR3 reads CASSLPGGRAYNSPLHF. CDR3 coding DNA: TGTGCCAGCAGTTTACCCGGGGGAAGGGCCTATAATTCACCCCTCCACTTT.

The chain joins TRBV7-8 to TRBJ1-6; weak D call: TRBD1 (6 bases). Germline V gene data show CDR1 as SGHVS and CDR2 as FQNEAQ. Trimming removed 2 bases from V and 8 bases from J, with 13 bases in between. The CDR3 is 15 residues long. CDR3: CASSLNRVRDSPLHF. Written as DNA, the CDR3 is TGTGCCAGCAGCTTAAACAGGGTACGCGATTCACCCCTCCACTTT.

CDR3 region: CASNEGWSNIQYF. CDR3 DNA sequence: TGTGCCAGCAACGAGGGGTGGAGCAACATTCAGTACTTC. The V call is TRBV2, the J call TRBJ2-4; tentatively, D is TRBD1 or TRBD2 (5 bases each). The V end was cut by 7 bases, the J end by 7 bases, with 14 bases between. Germline V gene sequence: CDR1 SNHLY, CDR2 FYNNEI. There are 13 residues in the CDR3.

The genes are TRBV28 and TRBJ2-3; D unresolved. Deletions cut 5 bases from V and 7 bases from J, with 7 bases between. This CDR3 contains 11 residues. Germline V lookup: CDR1 MDHEN, CDR2 SYDVKM. The CDR3 loop reads CASSTVNTQYF. Here the CDR3 DNA reads TGTGCCAGCAGTACGGTAAATACGCAGTATTTT.

The rearrangement links TRBV6-5 to TRBJ1-2, with D perhaps matching TRBD1 (6 bases). Germline-derived CDR1 and CDR2 are MNHEY and SVGAGI. The CDR3 totals 15 residues. Trimming stripped 5 bases from V and 4 bases from J, with 17 bases between. The CDR3 protein is CASSGRDTAGYGYTF. In DNA form, the CDR3 reads TGTGCCAGCAGTGGTAGGGACACCGCTGGCTATGGCTACACCTTC.

This sequence joins TRBV30 and TRBJ2-1; 7 bases are a match to TRBD2. This CDR3 has 13 amino acids. Germline CDR1 GTSNPN, CDR2 SVGIG (reference sequence). The CDR3 DNA follows: TGTGCTTTCCTCGGCGGGAGTATCAATGAGCAGTTCTTC. This gives the protein CAFLGGSINEQFF.

This clone was detected once. The chain has TRBV6-5 and TRBJ2-3, with TRBD2 matching over 7 bases. J was trimmed by 1 base and V by 5 bases; bases with no gene match: 3. There are 14 residues in the CDR3. Germline CDR1 MNHEY, CDR2 SVGAGI. The CDR3 loop reads CASSDRGGTDTQYF. Here the CDR3 DNA reads TGTGCCAGCAGTGATCGGGGGGGCACAGATACGCAGTATTTT.

This chain links TRBV28 with TRBJ1-5; D not certain. This CDR3 region has 13 residues. V lost 10 bases to trimming and J lost 0 bases, with 10 bases between them. Germline-derived CDR1 and CDR2 are MDHEN and SYDVKM. CDR3 DNA sequence: TGTGCCACCACAGTAGGTAGCAATCAGCCCCAGCATTTT. Translation: CATTVGSNQPQHF. Full variable domain (missing parts from reference TRBV28 and TRBJ1-5): DVKVTQSSRYLVKRTGEKVFLECVQDMDHENMFWYRQDPGLGLRLIYFSYDVKMKEKGDIPEGYSVSREKKERFSLILESASTNQTSMYLCATTVGSNQPQHFGDGTRLSIL.

The gene calls are TRBV5-4 and TRBJ2-5; 9 positions match TRBD1. The assigned J gene may be wrong: the sequence end matches TRBJ2-7 better. In germline, CDR1 is SGHNT, CDR2 YYREEE (reference sequence). CDR3 length equals 15 residues. The CDR3 coding sequence is TGTGCCAGCAGCTTGGGAACAGGACAGGGGTACGAGCAGTACTTC. It is translated as CASSLGTGQGYEQYF.

The chain couples TRBV6-6 to TRBJ2-3; 8 nucleotides match TRBD1. CDR1 and CDR2 (germline): MNHNY, SVGAGI (reference sequence). This CDR3 region has 15 residues. V shed 6 bases, J shed 0 bases, and the junction held 5 bases outside the gene matches. CDR3 sequence (DNA): TGTGCCAGCAGCCAAGGACAGGGAAGCACAGATACGCAGTATTTT. Translation gives CASSQGQGSTDTQYF.

This chain links TRBV6-1 with TRBJ2-7; D unresolved. The germline CDR1 and CDR2 sequences are MNHNS and SASEGT. V lost 7 bases, J lost 0 bases, and 16 bases lay in between. There are 15 residues in the CDR3. This CDR3 reads CASTYSADSSYEQYF. The CDR3 region has the DNA TGTGCCAGCACCTACAGTGCCGATTCCTCCTACGAGCAGTACTTC.

The chain employs TRBV19 and TRBJ2-2, with D possibly TRBD1 on 6 matching bases. Germline values: CDR1 LNHDA, CDR2 SQIVND (reference sequence). The CDR3 has 14 residues. V was pared by 6 bases and J by 1 base, with 9 bases between. The CDR3 reads CASSWDKNTGELFF. In DNA form, the CDR3 reads TGTGCCAGTAGCTGGGACAAGAACACCGGGGAGCTGTTTTTT.

The J gene is TRBJ1-5, the V gene TRBV7-8; the D is unclear. Trimming took off 2 bases at V and 3 bases at J, with 11 bases between the two ends. Germline loops: CDR1 SGHVS, CDR2 FQNEAQ. The CDR3 length is 15 residues. This CDR3 is CASSLMLSYNQPQHF. DNA for the CDR3: TGTGCCAGCAGCTTAATGTTAAGTTACAATCAGCCCCAGCATTTT.